These 10 T cell receptor beta chains came from one sample sequenced in a study of OX40 agonist ivuxolimab in advanced cancers. Sequenced by immunoSEQ multiplex PCR; TCRdb stores in-frame clones only, minus some. The sample lists roughly 66,000 clones; under 85% were seen once. Sequencing was performed on CD4+ or CD8+ T cells sorted from blood, taken in a trial of the OX40 agonist ivuxolimab. The receptor set was obtained from an adult with an advanced solid tumor such as melanoma, head and neck, liver or kidney cancer.

The genes are TRBV15 and TRBJ2-5; no clear D. Deletions cut 0 bases from V and 3 bases from J, with 8 bases between. The CDR3 covers 14 residues. Germline CDR1 LNHNV, CDR2 YYDKDF (reference sequence). As DNA, the CDR3 is TGTGCCACCAGCAGAGATCGCACTGAAGAGACCCAGTACTTC. Encoded protein: CATSRDRTEETQYF.

The genes are TRBV7-6 and TRBJ2-1, with D perhaps assigned TRBD1 or TRBD2 (5 bases each). Germline CDR1 and CDR2: SGHVS and FNYEAQ. CDR3 length: 16 amino acids. V shed 4 bases and J shed 0 bases, with 13 bases lying between them. The CDR3 region has the DNA TGTGCCAGCAGCTCTGGGGCAGGGAGCTCCTACAATGAGCAGTTCTTC. The encoded protein is CASSSGAGSSYNEQFF.

The chain joins TRBV5-5 to TRBJ2-7; 7 bases are shared with TRBD1. Trimming cost V 3 bases and J 3 bases; bases outside gene matches: 6. The CDR3 totals 14 residues. Per germline, CDR1 SGHKS and CDR2 YYEKEE (reference sequence). CDR3 nucleotide sequence: TGTGCCAGCAGCTCGGACAGGAGATTCTACGAGCAGTACTTC. Its protein is CASSSDRRFYEQYF.

This clone occurred once. The chain is built from TRBV20-1 and TRBJ2-4; D not resolved. CDR3 length equals 11 residues. V was clipped by 5 bases and J by 4 bases, with 6 bases between them. Per germline, CDR1 DFQATT and CDR2 SNEGSKA (reference sequence). Here the CDR3 reads CSAPEKNIQYF. The CDR3 DNA reads TGCAGTGCTCCCGAAAAAAACATTCAGTACTTC.

This sequence joins TRBV30 and TRBJ2-7; D gene ambiguous. The germline gives CDR1 GTSNPN, CDR2 SVGIG (reference sequence). The CDR3 spans 12 residues. V was trimmed by 2 bases and J by 3 bases, leaving 8 bases between them. The CDR3 sequence is CAWSLESYEQYF. In DNA form, the CDR3 reads TGTGCCTGGAGTTTGGAGAGCTACGAGCAGTACTTC.

This rearrangement joins TRBV10-3 to TRBJ1-2; 12 bases align to TRBD1. With 6 bases clipped from V and 3 bases from J, the junction kept 2 bases outside the gene matches. The CDR3 length is 14 residues. In germline, CDR1 is ENHRY, CDR2 SYGVKD. This CDR3 reads CAIRGQGADYGYTF. CDR3 coding DNA: TGTGCCATCAGGGGACAGGGGGCAGACTATGGCTACACCTTC.

This chain joins TRBV28 and TRBJ2-4; 9 bases map to TRBD2. The CDR3 length is 17 residues. Germline V gene data show CDR1 as MDHEN and CDR2 as SYDVKM. The V segment lost 6 bases and the J segment 3 bases; nucleotides outside the gene matches: 12. The chain's CDR3 is CASRGLASRPGKNIQYF. The CDR3 DNA reads as TGTGCCAGCAGAGGACTAGCGAGCCGCCCGGGCAAAAACATTCAGTACTTC.

V and J are TRBV11-2 and TRBJ1-2; TRBD1 aligns across 8 bases. The junction had 11 bases not matched to a gene; V was cut back by 5 bases and J by 3 bases. The CDR3 extends over 16 amino acids. The germline V gene encodes CDR1 SGHAT and CDR2 FQNNGV. DNA of the CDR3: TGTGCCAGCAGCAGGACACAGGGGGACGTTTACTATGGCTACACCTTC. It is translated as CASSRTQGDVYYGYTF.

The V gene is TRBV20-1, the J gene TRBJ2-5, with no clear D. CDR1 and CDR2 (germline): DFQATT, SNEGSKA (reference sequence). The CDR3 runs 11 residues. V was pared by 4 bases and J by 5 bases, with 8 bases between. As DNA, the CDR3 is TGCAGTGCTACCATCGAGGAGACCCAGTACTTC. Its protein product is CSATIEETQYF.

V usage is TRBV6-6 and J usage is TRBJ2-4, with 10 bases matching TRBD2. V was clipped by 2 bases and J by 14 bases; unmatched bases: 9. Germline-derived CDR1 and CDR2 are MNHNY and SVGAGI (reference sequence). The CDR3 length is 14 residues. The CDR3 sequence: CASSYRGASGSEYF. CDR3 coding DNA: TGTGCCAGCAGTTACCGGGGGGCTAGCGGGAGTGAGTACTTC.